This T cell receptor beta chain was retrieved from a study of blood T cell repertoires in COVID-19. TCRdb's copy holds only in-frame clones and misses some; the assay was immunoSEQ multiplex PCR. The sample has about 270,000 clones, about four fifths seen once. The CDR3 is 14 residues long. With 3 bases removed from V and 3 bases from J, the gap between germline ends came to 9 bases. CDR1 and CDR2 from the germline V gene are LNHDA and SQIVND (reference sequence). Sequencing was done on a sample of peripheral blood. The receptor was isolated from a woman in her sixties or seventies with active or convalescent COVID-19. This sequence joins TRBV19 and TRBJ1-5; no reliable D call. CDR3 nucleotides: TGTGCCAGTAGTATCGGAGGAGACAATCAGCCCCAGCATTTT. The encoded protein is CASSIGGDNQPQHF.